Listed here is a single T cell receptor beta chain. Clones were sequenced by immunoSEQ multiplex PCR, and TCRdb holds only the in-frame ones, with some missing. The sample carries 14,000 to 15,000 clones, approximately 92% recorded once. The V gene's germline CDR1 is SGHVS and CDR2 FNYEAQ. This CDR3 is built from 16 residues. The trim removed 5 bases at V and 1 base at J, leaving 3 bases unmatched. The data were obtained in a study of blood T cell repertoires in COVID-19. About the research overall: Some COVID-19 samples were acute and others convalescent; all came from the United States, Italy and Spain. T cells, B-cell-depleted T cells, or PBMCs provided the cDNA or gDNA that served as material.

The chain combines TRBV7-6 with TRBJ2-2, with 11 bases identical to TRBD2. This clonotype was obtained from a human donor with active COVID-19. The donor label of this sample is uncertain. The sequencing sample was made of peripheral blood. The CDR3 region has the DNA TGTGCCAGCAGCACCGGACTAGCGGGGAACACCGGGGAGCTGTTTTTT. Its translation: CASSTGLAGNTGELFF.